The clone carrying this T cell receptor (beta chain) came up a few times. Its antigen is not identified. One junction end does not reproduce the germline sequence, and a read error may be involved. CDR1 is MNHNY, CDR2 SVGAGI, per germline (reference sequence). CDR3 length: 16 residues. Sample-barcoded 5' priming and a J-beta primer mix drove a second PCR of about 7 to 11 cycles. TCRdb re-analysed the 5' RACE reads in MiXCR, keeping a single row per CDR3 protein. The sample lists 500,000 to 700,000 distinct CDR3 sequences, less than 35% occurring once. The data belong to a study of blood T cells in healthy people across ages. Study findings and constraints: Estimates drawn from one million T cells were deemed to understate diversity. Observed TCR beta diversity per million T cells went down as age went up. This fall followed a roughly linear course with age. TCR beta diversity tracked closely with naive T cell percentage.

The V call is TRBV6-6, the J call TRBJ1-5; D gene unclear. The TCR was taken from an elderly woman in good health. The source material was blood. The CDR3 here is CASSYSTGYSDQPQHF. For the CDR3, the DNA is TGTGCCAGCAGTTACTCGACGGGGTATAGCGATCAGCCCCAGCATTTT.